Presented here are 24 T cell receptor beta chains from one specimen sequenced in a study of immune characterization of retroperitoneal liposarcoma. TCRdb fed the PCR reads into MiXCR, producing one record per CDR3 protein. The table lists several thousand distinct CDR3 sequences, 43% of them singletons, with roughly a tenth in the top ten. Sequencing was performed on tumor tissue. The receptors stem from a male donor with retroperitoneal liposarcoma.

The chain couples TRBV12-3 or TRBV12-4 to TRBJ2-5; TRBD2 matches at 7 bases. Near its end, the DNA agrees better with TRBJ2-1, so the J call may be wrong. The CDR3 totals 12 residues. The CDR3: CASTAAGETQFF. CDR3 coding DNA: TGTGCCAGCACCGCGGCGGGAGAGACCCAGTTCTTC.

The gene calls are TRBV7-2 and TRBJ2-4, with 7 bases matching TRBD2. The J call is doubtful: the DNA matches TRBJ2-7 better. This CDR3 region has 15 residues. Germline V gives CDR1 SGHTA, CDR2 FQGNSA. CDR3 nucleotide sequence: TGTGCCAGCAGCATTACTAGCGCGGCGTCCTACGAGCAGTACTTC. Protein product: CASSITSAASYEQYF.

By sample fraction, this clonotype is medium-sized (0.01 to 0.1%). The chain carries TRBV6-1 and TRBJ2-1, with D maybe TRBD1 (7 bases). Gene TRBJ2-7 matches the end of the DNA better, so the J call may be wrong. This CDR3 spans 17 amino acids. CDR1 is MNHNS and CDR2 is SASEGT in the germline V gene. The CDR3 DNA sequence: TGTGCCAGCAGTGAAGGAGCAGGGGGGAGCTCCTACAATGAGCAGTACTTC. It yields the protein CASSEGAGGSSYNEQYF.

The V and J genes are TRBV7-6 and TRBJ2-5, with 13 bases aligning to TRBD2. The DNA end is more similar to TRBJ2-1, so the J call may be wrong. Germline V gene lookup returns CDR1 SGHVS and CDR2 FNYEAQ. The CDR3 is 16 residues long. Written as DNA, the CDR3 is TGTGCCAGCAGCCCCCGGACTAGCGGGAGCAGCGGTGAGCAGTTCTTC. It translates to CASSPRTSGSSGEQFF.

This clonotype was seen ten or more times. V usage is TRBV6-1 and J usage is TRBJ2-3; 12 bases are shared with TRBD2. Germline V gene sequence: CDR1 MNHNS, CDR2 SASEGT. The ends lost 4 bases at V and 4 bases at J; junction bases unmatched: 12. CDR3 size: 18 residues. The CDR3 bases are TGTGCCAGCAGTGGCCTACCCCTTCTAGCGGGAGGGTCAGATACGCAGTATTTT. The encoded protein is CASSGLPLLAGGSDTQYF.

This rearrangement joins TRBV6-1 to TRBJ2-5; no clear D gene. The end of the DNA aligns better with TRBJ2-7, so the J call may be wrong. The CDR3 extends over 14 amino acids. CDR1 and CDR2 (germline): MNHNS, SASEGT. CDR3 sequence: CASSDSASSYEQYF. Here the CDR3 DNA reads TGTGCCAGCAGTGATTCCGCCTCCTCCTACGAGCAGTACTTC.

This clonotype has a count of ten or more. The rearrangement links TRBV7-2 to TRBJ2-7; 9 bases are shared with TRBD2. V lost 3 bases to trimming and J lost 2 bases; unmatched junction nucleotides: 2. The CDR3 runs 14 residues. The germline gives CDR1 SGHTA, CDR2 FQGNSA. The CDR3 bases are TGTGCCAGCAGCTTTAGCGGGAGCACCTACGAGCAGTACTTC. It is translated as CASSFSGSTYEQYF.

The chain employs TRBV10-3 and TRBJ2-3; 13 bases fit TRBD2. Germline trimming cut 11 bases from V and 5 bases from J; bases unmatched to any gene: 10. Germline V CDR1 and CDR2: ENHRY, SYGVKD. The CDR3 spans 15 residues. The CDR3, as DNA: TGTGCCTCAGGGGGACTAGCGGGACGTGGAGATACGCAGTATTTT. This translates into CASGGLAGRGDTQYF.

This clonotype came up many times. The V and J genes are TRBV20-1 and TRBJ2-1; D remains unclear. The CDR3 loop spans 15 amino acids. V was pared by 5 bases and J by 7 bases, with 21 bases between. From germline, CDR1 is DFQATT and CDR2 SNEGSKA (reference sequence). CDR3 sequence reads: CSAGRWPNPWNEQFF. DNA for the CDR3: TGCAGTGCTGGGCGATGGCCGAACCCGTGGAATGAGCAGTTCTTC.

This clonotype was counted many times. The rearrangement joins TRBV6-1 to TRBJ2-1, with 8 bases lining up with TRBD1. J gave up 10 bases and V 6 bases, and 8 bases lay outside the gene matches. Germline lookup yields CDR1 MNHNS and CDR2 SASEGT. CDR3 length: 13 residues. CDR3: CASSPLDRGEQFF. The CDR3 nucleotides read TGTGCCAGCAGCCCCCTCGACAGGGGCGAGCAGTTCTTC.

The chain carries TRBV7-2 and TRBJ2-1; 7 nucleotides agree with TRBD1. The CDR3 has 15 amino acids. Germline V gives CDR1 SGHTA, CDR2 FQGNSA. The V gene end was trimmed by 4 bases and the J gene end by 3 bases; junction bases not matched to a gene: 6. As DNA, the CDR3 is TGTGCCAGCAGCTCACCGGGACAGTACTACAATGAGCAGTTCTTC. Its translation: CASSSPGQYYNEQFF.

This clonotype was counted between two and nine times. The V call is TRBV6-1, the J call TRBJ2-2; 7 nucleotides agree with TRBD1. The CDR3 consists of 15 residues. J lost 0 bases, V lost 7 bases, and 5 bases had no gene match. Germline CDR1 reads MNHNS; CDR2 reads SASEGT. CDR3 sequence (DNA): TGTGCCAGCACCCTAGACAGGGCGAACACCGGGGAGCTGTTTTTT. This translates into CASTLDRANTGELFF.

This clonotype was found a few times. The chain couples TRBV6-1 to TRBJ2-3; D is possibly TRBD1 (6 bases). The CDR3 totals 14 residues. Looked up from germline, CDR1 is MNHNS and CDR2 is SASEGT. V lost 8 bases to trimming and J lost 1 base, with 13 bases between them. CDR3 nucleotides: TGTGCCAGCTCAACGGCAGGGGGCACAGATACGCAGTATTTT. It encodes CASSTAGGTDTQYF.

In its sample, this clonotype ranks as medium-sized. Being one base from a much bigger clone, this may be a read error. The V call is TRBV6-1, the J call TRBJ2-1, with 7 bases aligning to TRBD2. The CDR3 length is 16 residues. Germline V lookup: CDR1 MNHNS, CDR2 SASEGT. Germline trimming cut 6 bases from V and 13 bases from J; bases unmatched to any gene: 21. This CDR3 reads CASSEPSGEGEETQFF. The CDR3 bases are TGTGCCAGCAGCGAGCCTTCGGGGGAGGGAGAAGAGACCCAGTTCTTC.

The sample holds a few counts of this clonotype. The chain combines TRBV6-1 with TRBJ2-7; 12 bases map to TRBD2. The germline CDR1 and CDR2 sequences are MNHNS and SASEGT. CDR3 size: 14 residues. J was trimmed by 7 bases and V by 8 bases; bases with no gene match: 9. CDR3: CASQTSGSLYEQYF. For the CDR3, the DNA is TGTGCCAGCCAGACTAGCGGGAGTTTGTATGAGCAGTACTTC.

The V call is TRBV6-4, the J call TRBJ2-1; the D gene is possibly TRBD2 (5 bases). The ends were cut back, 10 bases at V and 9 bases at J, with 13 bases in the middle. The CDR3 is 11 residues long. CDR1 and CDR2 (germline): MRHNA, SNTAGT. Here the CDR3 DNA reads TGTGCCACGAGAAGAGGGTCTGAGCAGTTCTTC. As protein: CATRRGSEQFF.

This clonotype was counted many times. The rearrangement joins TRBV7-2 to TRBJ2-1; D is perhaps TRBD1 (6 bases). The J call may be mistaken, given a closer DNA end match to TRBJ2-7. Germline V gene lookup returns CDR1 SGHTA and CDR2 FQGNSA. The CDR3 spans 12 residues. The CDR3 DNA reads as TGTGCCAGCAGCCTCAGGGGTAATGAGCAGTACTTC. Protein sequence: CASSLRGNEQYF.

In the case of this clonotype: At one of its ends the junction is not consistent with the germline gene, which may arise from a read error. The chain is built from TRBV6-1 and TRBJ2-7; 10 bases map to TRBD1. Germline V gene sequence: CDR1 MNHNS, CDR2 SASEGT. The CDR3 is 13 residues long. This chain's CDR3 is CASRDRGSSPLHF. CDR3 DNA: TGTGCCAGCAGGGACAGGGGGAGTTCACCCCTCCACTTC.

The chain links TRBV6-1 to TRBJ2-5, with 11 bases lining up with TRBD2. Losses at the gene ends were 4 bases for V and 4 bases for J; bases not matched to a gene: 8. This CDR3 region has 16 residues. Per the germline V gene, CDR1 is MNHNS and CDR2 is SASEGT. In DNA form, the CDR3 reads TGTGCCAGCAGTGCCCGGCGGACTAGCGGGTCAGAGACCCAGTACTTC. Residues: CASSARRTSGSETQYF.

The chain recombines TRBV6-5 with TRBJ1-2, with TRBD1 identical over 7 bases. J gave up 4 bases and V 2 bases, and 4 bases lay outside the gene matches. Per germline, CDR1 MNHEY and CDR2 SVGAGI. The CDR3 totals 14 residues. In nucleotides, the CDR3 is TGTGCCAGCAGTTACGACAGGGCTCCCTATGGCTACACCTTC. Translation gives CASSYDRAPYGYTF.

In this sample, this clonotype turned up many times. The chain is built from TRBV7-6 and TRBJ2-5; 8 positions match TRBD1. The DNA matches TRBJ2-7 better at its end, which makes the J call doubtful. In germline, CDR1 is SGHVS, CDR2 FNYEAQ. The CDR3 has 14 residues. The CDR3 nucleotides are TGTGCCAGCAGTACAGGGGGTTTGAGCTACGAGCAGTACTTC. Amino acids: CASSTGGLSYEQYF.

This clonotype qualifies as large (0.1 to 1%). The chain links TRBV10-1 to TRBJ2-4, with D possibly matching TRBD2 (6 bases). Germline V gene data show CDR1 as WNHNN and CDR2 as SYGVQD (reference sequence). Trimming left V 2 bases short and J 11 bases short, with 16 bases between. The CDR3 is 14 amino acids. CDR3 protein: CASSEMRSGGFQYF. The CDR3, as DNA: TGCGCCAGCAGTGAGATGCGGAGCGGAGGGTTTCAGTACTTC.

This clonotype was seen more than once but under ten times. The chain links TRBV6-1 to TRBJ2-5; maybe TRBD2 (5 bases). Germline V gives CDR1 MNHNS, CDR2 SASEGT. Trimming took 5 bases from V and 5 from J, leaving 12 bases between them. There are 13 residues in the CDR3. CDR3 protein: CASSLRAVETQYF. The DNA of the CDR3 is TGTGCCAGCAGTTTGAGGGCGGTGGAGACCCAGTACTTC.

V usage is TRBV27 and J usage is TRBJ1-2; D uncertain. CDR3 length equals 13 residues. Trimming took 5 bases from V and 6 from J, leaving 13 bases between them. Germline CDR1 MNHEY, CDR2 SMNVEV (reference sequence). The CDR3 reads CASSPLRADGYTF. In DNA form, the CDR3 reads TGTGCCAGCAGTCCCCTGAGGGCTGATGGCTACACCTTC.